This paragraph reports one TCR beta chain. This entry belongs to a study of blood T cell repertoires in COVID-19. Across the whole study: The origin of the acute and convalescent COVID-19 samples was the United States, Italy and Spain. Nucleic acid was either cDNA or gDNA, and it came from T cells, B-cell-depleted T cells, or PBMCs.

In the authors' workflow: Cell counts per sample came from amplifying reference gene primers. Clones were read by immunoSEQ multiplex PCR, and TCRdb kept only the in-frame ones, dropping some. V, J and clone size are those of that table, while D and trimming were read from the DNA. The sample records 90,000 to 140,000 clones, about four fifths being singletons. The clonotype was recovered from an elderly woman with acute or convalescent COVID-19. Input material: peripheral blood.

The CDR3: CASSQGVQETQYF. For the CDR3, the DNA is TGTGCCAGCAGCCAAGGAGTCCAAGAGACCCAGTACTTC. The rearrangement joins TRBV3-1 (or the pseudogene TRBV3-2) to TRBJ2-5; D gene uncertain. This CDR3 has 13 residues. V was shortened by 1 base and J by 1 base, with 4 bases between the two germline ends. From germline, CDR1 is LGHDT and CDR2 YNNKEL (reference sequence).